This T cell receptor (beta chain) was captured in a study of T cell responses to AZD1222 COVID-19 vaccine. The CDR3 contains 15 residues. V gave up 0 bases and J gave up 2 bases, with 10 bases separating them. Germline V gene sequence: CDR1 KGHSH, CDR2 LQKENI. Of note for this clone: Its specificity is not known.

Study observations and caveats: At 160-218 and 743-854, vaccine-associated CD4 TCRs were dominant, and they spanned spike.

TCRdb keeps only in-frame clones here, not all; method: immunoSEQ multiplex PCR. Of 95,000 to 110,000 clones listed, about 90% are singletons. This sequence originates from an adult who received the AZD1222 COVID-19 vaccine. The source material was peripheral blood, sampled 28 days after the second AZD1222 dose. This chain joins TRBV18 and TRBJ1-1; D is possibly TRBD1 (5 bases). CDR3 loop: CASSPPAGPNTEAFF. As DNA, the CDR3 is TGTGCCAGCTCACCACCGGCAGGGCCCAACACTGAAGCTTTCTTT.